This record covers a single T cell receptor beta chain. Its antigen is not known. V was clipped by 2 bases and J by 0 bases; unmatched bases: 2. The CDR3 contains 15 residues. Germline-derived CDR1 and CDR2 are GTSNPN and SVGIG (reference sequence). The data stem from a study of blood T cells in healthy people across ages. Whole-study findings and limits: Both higher diversity and more naive CD4+ cells marked long-lived donors when set against aged donors.

For the second PCR, which ran for about 6 to 11 cycles, a sample-barcoded 5' primer and a J-beta primer mix were used. TCRdb re-called the 5' RACE reads with MiXCR, one entry per CDR3 protein. The table includes 600,000 to 1,000,000 distinct CDR3 sequences, roughly 25% detected once. This sample was also put to use in a study of T cells of mothers and their children. That study reports: Donation was provided by three healthy Caucasian mothers along with their six children. Over 9.5 million reads per mother and roughly 3 million per child were obtained. Related and unrelated pairs show similar shaping of TCR recombination output by thymic selection.

This receptor was obtained from a boy between 10 and 17 years old in good health. This chain uses TRBV30 with TRBJ1-4, with 8 nucleotides matching TRBD1. The specimen was blood. The DNA for the CDR3 is TGTGCCTGGAGTCCGGACAGGGCAACTAATGAAAAACTGTTTTTT. Amino acid sequence: CAWSPDRATNEKLFF.